This TCR beta chain was documented in a study of post-analysis software for immune sequencing data. At the level of the study: Relapsing-remitting, secondary progressive and progressive-relapsing courses of multiple sclerosis were included. Regarding the study as a whole: Normalized Chao1 diversity was significantly reduced in patients versus controls. TRBV5-6, TRBV5-1 and TRBV20-1 were among five TRBV segments more frequent in patients than controls.

The germline V gene has CDR1 SQVTM and CDR2 ANQGSEA. The CDR3 runs 12 residues. Trimming took off 0 bases at V and 8 bases at J, with 10 bases between the two ends. Unique molecular identifiers had been added to the TCR beta cDNA libraries. Input of about 0.85 to 10 million T cells yielded around 500,000 cDNA molecules. TCRdb reanalysed the PCR reads using MiXCR and keeps one entry per CDR3 protein. The sample holds hundreds of thousands of distinct CDR3 sequences, approximately 60% seen once. This clonotype has a handful of counts. Its target is unknown. The sequenced sample was blood. The V gene is TRBV29-1, the J gene TRBJ1-2; no clear D. The clonotype originates from a girl aged 2 to 10 with multiple sclerosis. The CDR3 region has the DNA TGCAGCGTTGAAGAAGCGGGGTGGGGCTACACCTTC. Protein: CSVEEAGWGYTF.